This T cell receptor beta chain was observed in a study of blood T cell repertoires in COVID-19. This clone was recorded a few times. With 5 bases clipped from V and 2 bases from J, the junction kept 11 bases outside the gene matches. The CDR3 runs 17 residues. Germline lookup yields CDR1 MDHEN and CDR2 SYDVKM. The repertoire was sequenced with immunoSEQ multiplex PCR; TCRdb's copy has only in-frame clones and lacks some. Counted here are around 130,000 clones, 80% occurring once; the ten biggest clones make up 16%. The receptor was isolated from a man aged 60 to 69 with active or convalescent COVID-19. The chain has TRBV28 and TRBJ1-5, with 8 bases fitting TRBD1. Sequencing used peripheral blood. The CDR3 coding sequence is TGTGCCAGCAGTGACAGGGGTGGGTTTCGAGGCAATCAGCCCCAGCATTTT. As protein: CASSDRGGFRGNQPQHF.